Presented here are 28 T cell receptor beta chains from one specimen sequenced in a study of shared clonotypes between healthy human individuals. Data came from immunoSEQ multiplex PCR; TCRdb stores just in-frame clones and leaves some out. This sample yields some 2,500,000 clones, of which over 85% are seen a single time; approximately 0.37% belongs to the top ten. The sample was naive CD4+ T cells from PBMCs. Subset of the sample: CD45RA+ positively selected. Source of these receptors: a man aged 18 to 30 in good health. Some clones in this sample may be carry-over from other donors' samples.

The V call is TRBV29-1, the J call TRBJ2-3; D might be TRBD2 (6 bases). V was shortened by 5 bases and J by 6 bases, with 15 bases between the two germline ends. CDR3 length: 13 amino acids. Germline CDR1 reads SQVTM; CDR2 reads ANQGSEA. The CDR3 sequence: CSVCGTLQDTQYF. DNA of the CDR3: TGCAGCGTTTGCGGGACCCTCCAGGATACGCAGTATTTT.

The CDR3 spells CASSYSSRGREKLFF. DNA of the CDR3: TGTGCCAGCAGTTACTCGAGCAGGGGTCGTGAAAAACTGTTTTTT. V is TRBV6-5 and J is TRBJ1-4, with D tentatively TRBD1 (6 bases). Germline lookup yields CDR1 MNHEY and CDR2 SVGAGI. This CDR3 region has 15 residues. Trimming shortened V by 0 bases and J by 7 bases, and 12 bases separated the two germline ends.

J is TRBJ2-3 and V is TRBV14; the match to TRBD1 covers 9 bases. The junction had 4 bases not matched to a gene; V was cut back by 4 bases and J by 2 bases. CDR1 and CDR2 (germline): SGHDN, FVKESK. The CDR3 spans 15 residues. The CDR3 DNA follows: TGTGCCAGCAGCCTGGACAGGGGACACACAGATACGCAGTATTTT. This codes for CASSLDRGHTDTQYF.

This clone was counted a single time. CDR3: CASSLATKNYGYTF. For the CDR3, the DNA is TGTGCCAGCAGCTTAGCCACGAAAAACTATGGCTACACCTTC. J is TRBJ1-2 and V is TRBV11-2; D unclear. V lost 1 base to trimming and J lost 2 bases, with 8 bases between them. From germline, CDR1 is SGHAT and CDR2 FQNNGV. The CDR3 extends over 14 amino acids.

The genes are TRBV5-8 and TRBJ2-1; the D gene is possibly TRBD2 (5 bases). Germline V CDR1 and CDR2: SGHTS, YDEGEE. The V end was cut by 7 bases, the J end by 0 bases, with 17 bases between. There are 16 residues in the CDR3. The CDR3 coding sequence is TGTGCCAGCGTGTCTGGGGAGTGGAACTCCTACAATGAGCAGTTCTTC. It specifies CASVSGEWNSYNEQFF.

This clone came up a few times. Germline and junction disagree at one end, which may indicate a read error. This chain connects TRBV9 to TRBJ1-4; unclear D gene. Looked up from germline, CDR1 is SGDLS and CDR2 is YYNGEE. This CDR3 comprises 13 residues. CDR3 loop: CASSVDPNAKLFF. The DNA for the CDR3 is TGTGCCAGCAGCGTAGACCCGAATGCAAAACTGTTTTTT. The full variable domain, its missing parts supplied by reference TRBV9 and TRBJ1-4, is DSGVTQTPKHLITATGQRVTLRCSPRSGDLSVYWYQQSLDQGLQFLIQYYNGEERAKGNILERFSAQQFPDLHSELNLSSLELGDSALYFCASSVDPNAKLFFGSGTQLSVL.

The chain has TRBV27 and TRBJ1-1; D possibly corresponds to TRBD1 (5 bases). Germline assignment: CDR1 MNHEY and CDR2 SMNVEV (reference sequence). The V gene lost 5 bases and the J gene lost 4 bases, with 20 bases spanning the gap. The length of the CDR3 is 16 residues. CDR3 protein: CASSLYRTLVGTEAFF. The CDR3 DNA sequence: TGTGCCAGCAGTCTGTACAGGACTCTAGTGGGCACTGAAGCTTTCTTT.

The chain recombines TRBV5-1 with TRBJ1-6; D is possibly TRBD1 (6 bases). Germline lookup yields CDR1 SGHRS and CDR2 YFSETQ. Trimming shortened V by 1 base and J by 8 bases, and 19 bases separated the two germline ends. The CDR3 contains 17 residues. CDR3 sequence (DNA): TGCGCCAGCAGCTTGTCAGGGGCTGCCTCAGGGGATTCACCCCTCCACTTT. Amino acids: CASSLSGAASGDSPLHF.

This clone was recorded only once. The genes are TRBV4-1 and TRBJ2-7; 10 bases are shared with TRBD1. With V trimmed by 4 bases and J by 5 bases, 14 bases remained unmatched. This CDR3 region has 17 residues. Germline CDR1 MGHRA, CDR2 YSYEKL. This chain's CDR3 is CASSRIVLRTGGHEQYF. CDR3 nucleotide sequence: TGCGCCAGCAGCCGCATAGTCCTGAGGACAGGGGGTCACGAGCAGTACTTC.

This sequence joins TRBV29-1 and TRBJ2-7; TRBD1 matches 9 bases. With 1 base clipped from V and 1 base from J, the junction kept 2 bases outside the gene matches. This CDR3 comprises 14 residues. Germline loops: CDR1 SQVTM, CDR2 ANQGSEA. In DNA form, the CDR3 reads TGCAGCGTTGAAGCCGGGACAGGGTCCTACGAGCAGTACTTC. This codes for CSVEAGTGSYEQYF.

The chain is built from TRBV27 and TRBJ2-5; 14 bases agree with TRBD2. CDR1 is MNHEY, CDR2 SMNVEV, per germline (reference sequence). The CDR3 extends over 15 amino acids. V shed 6 bases, J shed 5 bases, and the junction held 5 bases outside the gene matches. The CDR3 sequence is CASRKGLAGVETQYF. In DNA form, the CDR3 reads TGTGCCAGCAGGAAGGGACTAGCGGGAGTCGAGACCCAGTACTTC.

The chain couples TRBV18 to TRBJ1-3, with D uncertain. The germline gives CDR1 KGHSH, CDR2 LQKENI. The V and J ends lost 6 bases and 1 base respectively, with 10 bases between them. This CDR3 spans 14 amino acids. The CDR3 protein is CASSGSLSGNTIYF. The CDR3 coding sequence is TGTGCCAGCTCGGGCAGCCTATCTGGAAACACCATATATTTT.

J is TRBJ2-3 and V is TRBV7-9; D gene ambiguous. Germline V gene data show CDR1 as SEHNR and CDR2 as FQNEAQ (reference sequence). V lost 5 bases and J 4 bases, leaving 13 bases between the germline ends. This CDR3 has 14 amino acids. CDR3 DNA sequence: TGTGCCAGCAGCCGTACATCAGGAGCAGATACGCAGTATTTT. It translates to CASSRTSGADTQYF.

The chain couples TRBV18 to TRBJ2-3; a weak D match, TRBD2 (6 bases). V lost 8 bases and J 0 bases, leaving 12 bases between the germline ends. The CDR3 extends over 14 amino acids. Germline V CDR1 and CDR2: KGHSH, LQKENI. As DNA, the CDR3 is TGTGCCAGCATGGGACTTACGAGCACAGATACGCAGTATTTT. Encoded protein: CASMGLTSTDTQYF.

In this sample, this clone turned up a few times. This chain joins TRBV28 and TRBJ2-6; weak D call: TRBD1 (5 bases). Trimming took off 7 bases at V and 1 base at J, with 8 bases between the two ends. There are 14 residues in the CDR3. Germline loops: CDR1 MDHEN, CDR2 SYDVKM. CDR3 DNA sequence: TGTGCCAGCAACCAGGGTTCTGGGGCCAACGTCCTGACTTTC. It is translated as CASNQGSGANVLTF.

For this clone: Other nucleotide sequences from this sample produce the same CDR3. The V and J genes are TRBV5-8 and TRBJ2-3; possibly TRBD1 or TRBD2 for D (5 bases each). Looked up from germline, CDR1 is SGHTS and CDR2 is YDEGEE. V was cut by 5 bases and J by 5 bases, with 9 bases left in between. This CDR3 contains 12 residues. The CDR3 reads CASSLRGDTQYF. CDR3 coding DNA: TGTGCCAGCAGTCTGAGGGGAGATACGCAGTATTTT.

On this clone itself: Other DNA variants within this sample encode the same CDR3. This chain connects TRBV11-2 to TRBJ1-2, with TRBD1 identical over 7 bases. The CDR3 sequence is 12 residues long. Germline V CDR1 and CDR2: SGHAT, FQNNGV. The V segment lost 4 bases and the J segment 5 bases; nucleotides outside the gene matches: 1. The CDR3 region is CASSSQGYGYTF. The CDR3 coding sequence is TGTGCCAGCAGCTCACAGGGGTATGGCTACACCTTC.

V and J are TRBV11-1 and TRBJ2-5; 9 bases map to TRBD1. The CDR3 is 14 residues long. J gave up 5 bases and V 2 bases, and 3 bases lay outside the gene matches. Germline loops: CDR1 SGHAT, CDR2 FQDESV (reference sequence). CDR3 DNA: TGTGCCAGCAGCTTAACCGGGACAGGGGAGACCCAGTACTTC. It translates to CASSLTGTGETQYF. Combining the CDR3 with reference TRBV11-1 and TRBJ2-5 gives the whole variable domain EAEVAQSPRYKITEKSQAVAFWCDPISGHATLYWYRQILGQGPELLVQFQDESVVDDSQLPKDRFSAERLKGVDSTLKIQPAELGDSAMYLCASSLTGTGETQYFGPGTRLLVL.

This rearrangement joins TRBV6-6 to TRBJ2-7; unclear D gene. The CDR3 contains 13 residues. The V gene lost 0 bases and the J gene lost 4 bases, with 7 bases spanning the gap. Germline V gives CDR1 MNHNY, CDR2 SVGAGI (reference sequence). CDR3 in amino acids: CASSYSPEYEQYF. CDR3 DNA sequence: TGTGCCAGCAGTTACTCCCCGGAGTACGAGCAGTACTTC.

V is TRBV6-1 and J is TRBJ1-2; D is ambiguous. Germline CDR1 and CDR2: MNHNS and SASEGT. The CDR3 is made up of 14 amino acids. With 8 bases removed from V and 4 bases from J, the gap between germline ends came to 17 bases. CDR3 DNA sequence: TGTGCCAGCTCTTGGACTCGAGGTGGCTATGGCTACACCTTC. Translation: CASSWTRGGYGYTF.

The table lists this clone with a few counts. This sequence joins TRBV25-1 and TRBJ1-1; a weak D match, TRBD1 (5 bases). The V end was cut by 7 bases, the J end by 8 bases, with 17 bases between. The CDR3 consists of 13 residues. Looked up from germline, CDR1 is MGHDK and CDR2 is SYGVNS. DNA of the CDR3: TGTGCCAGCACCCGATCACACTGGGACGAAGCTTTCTTT. Translation: CASTRSHWDEAFF.

As for this clone: The sample has other DNA sequences that encode this CDR3 too. The rearrangement joins TRBV9 to TRBJ1-1, with a tentative D call TRBD1 (5 bases). Deletions cut 0 bases from V and 0 bases from J, with 9 bases between. The CDR3 covers 15 residues. Germline CDR1 is SGDLS and CDR2 is YYNGEE. The CDR3 reads CASSVGGTVNTEAFF. CDR3 in DNA: TGTGCCAGCAGCGTAGGCGGGACGGTGAACACTGAAGCTTTCTTT.

The chain has TRBV4-1 and TRBJ2-1, with D tentatively TRBD2 (6 bases). Per the germline V gene, CDR1 is MGHRA and CDR2 is YSYEKL. V lost 5 bases and J lost 2, with 19 bases in between. There are 17 residues in the CDR3. The CDR3 protein is CASSSLPGGNTYNEQFF. CDR3 DNA: TGCGCCAGCAGCTCCCTCCCGGGCGGGAATACCTACAATGAGCAGTTCTTC.

The rearrangement uses TRBV12-5 and TRBJ2-3; 9 bases map to TRBD1. This CDR3 is 16 amino acids long. J was trimmed by 0 bases and V by 7 bases; bases with no gene match: 8. From germline, CDR1 is LGHNT and CDR2 FRNRAP. CDR3 DNA sequence: TGTGCTAGTGCCCCACAGGGGGCTGCTAGCACAGATACGCAGTATTTT. It specifies CASAPQGAASTDTQYF.

The V gene is TRBV11-2, the J gene TRBJ1-1, with a possible D match to TRBD1 (5 bases). The V end was cut by 3 bases, the J end by 1 base, with 12 bases between. The CDR3 runs to 15 residues. Germline V gives CDR1 SGHAT, CDR2 FQNNGV. The CDR3 is CASSFPGRQNTEAFF. CDR3 coding DNA: TGTGCCAGCAGCTTCCCGGGACGTCAGAACACTGAAGCTTTCTTT.

The V and J genes are TRBV7-2 and TRBJ2-1; D is possibly TRBD2 (7 bases). The CDR3 is 14 amino acids. With 4 bases removed from V and 7 bases from J, the gap between germline ends came to 14 bases. From germline, CDR1 is SGHTA and CDR2 FQGNSA. This chain's CDR3 is CASSWGGRVNEQFF. CDR3 sequence (DNA): TGTGCCAGCAGCTGGGGGGGGCGCGTAAATGAGCAGTTCTTC.

This rearrangement joins TRBV19 to TRBJ2-2; D is undetermined. Per germline, CDR1 LNHDA and CDR2 SQIVND (reference sequence). The CDR3 spans 12 residues. V gave up 7 bases and J gave up 5 bases, with 8 bases separating them. The CDR3 DNA follows: TGTGCCAGTACCAAGCTGACCGGGGAGCTGTTTTTT. It is translated as CASTKLTGELFF. The variable domain in full, with the rest retrieved from reference TRBV19 and TRBJ2-2, is DGGITQSPKYLFRKEGQNVTLSCEQNLNHDAMYWYRQDPGQGLRLIYYSQIVNDFQKGDIAEGYSVSREKKESFPLTVTSAQKNPTAFYLCASTKLTGELFFGEGSRLTVL.

CDR3 DNA: TGTGCCAGCAGCCCCACGCACACACAGGGAAACAATCAGCCCCAGCATTTT. Protein sequence: CASSPTHTQGNNQPQHF. This chain connects TRBV7-2 to TRBJ1-5, with TRBD1 as a possible D gene (6 bases). CDR1 is SGHTA and CDR2 is FQGNSA in the germline V gene. Trimming pared 5 bases from V and 3 bases from J, leaving 20 bases between. The CDR3 has 17 amino acids.